Below, 30 T cell receptor delta chains from the same sample are listed, as sequenced in a study of gamma-delta chains in newborns, infants, children. TCRdb reanalyzed the reads using CATT. In the table there are under 4,500 delta-chain clones, around 6.2% of which are singletons. Sample: blood. The source of these receptors is a child who was a newborn, infant or young child, either healthy, febrile or measles-vaccinated (not recorded which).

There are a few counts of this clone. The rearrangement links TRDV2 to TRDJ3; 8 bases line up with TRDD3. The J gene, absent from TCRdb, was called here by matching the DNA to germline. CDR1 is GEAIGNYY and CDR2 is EKD in the germline V gene. The V gene end was trimmed by 1 base and the J gene end by 2 bases; junction bases not matched to a gene: 12. This CDR3 comprises 20 residues. The CDR3 region is CACDTAVSGIPTWDTRQMFF. As DNA, the CDR3 is TGTGCCTGTGACACGGCGGTTTCGGGGATACCAACCTGGGACACCCGACAGATGTTTTTC.

Points on this clone: This is likely an artifact of a read error, given a far larger clone one base away. V is TRDV2 and J is TRDJ1; 7 bases line up with TRDD3. This CDR3 spans 13 amino acids. Germline V gives CDR1 GEAIGNYY, CDR2 EKD. J gave up 4 bases and V 0 bases, and 1 base lay outside the gene matches. CDR3 amino acids: CACDTWGNDKLIF. The DNA for the CDR3 is TGTGCCTGTGACACCTGGGGGAACGATAAACTCATCTTT.

Sample share makes this clone medium-sized. The chain recombines TRDV2 with TRDJ3, with 12 bases matching TRDD3. J gave up 6 bases and V 2 bases, and 1 base lay outside the gene matches. The CDR3 is 16 residues long. The germline V gene has CDR1 GEAIGNYY and CDR2 EKD. As DNA, the CDR3 is TGTGCCTGTGACATACTGGGGGATACGGACACCCGACAGATGTTTTTC. This sequence encodes CACDILGDTDTRQMFF.

In its sample, this clone was seen a few times. Other DNA sequences in the sample encode the same CDR3. This chain uses TRDV2 with TRDJ3; 8 bases map to TRDD3. Germline CDR1 reads GEAIGNYY; CDR2 reads EKD. J was trimmed by 2 bases and V by 3 bases; bases with no gene match: 8. This CDR3 is built from 18 residues. In DNA, the CDR3 is TGTGCCTGTGACTATGTACTGGGGGGCCCCTGGGACACCCGACAGATGTTTTTC. Protein sequence: CACDYVLGGPWDTRQMFF.

For this clone: A far larger clone is off by one base, so a read error is likely. The rearrangement links TRDV2 to TRDJ3, with TRDD3 matching over 7 bases. This CDR3 contains 16 residues. CDR1 and CDR2 (germline): GEAIGNYY, EKD. The CDR3: CACDWGSSWDARQMFF. DNA of the CDR3: TGTGCCTGTGACTGGGGGAGCTCCTGGGACGCCCGACAGATGTTTTTC.

This clone was seen a few times. The rearrangement uses TRDV2 and TRDJ3; 8 bases fit TRDD3. CDR3 length: 19 amino acids. Germline V gene sequence: CDR1 GEAIGNYY, CDR2 EKD. J gave up 0 bases and V 3 bases, and 9 bases lay outside the gene matches. In DNA, the CDR3 is TGTGCCTGTGACGACTGGGGGGCCCAGAGCTCCTGGGACACCCGACAGATGTTTTTC. Protein product: CACDDWGAQSSWDTRQMFF.

Of note for this clone: TCRdb's protein, taken from a much larger clone, differs from this DNA's translation at residue 7, likely owing to a read error; the protein displayed comes from the DNA. Written as DNA, the CDR3 is TGTGCCTGTGACGTACTGAGGGATACCTGGGACACCCGACAGATGTTTTTC. It codes for CACDVLRDTWDTRQMFF. V gene TRDV2 combines with J gene TRDJ3; TRDD3 is a possible D gene (6 bases). Per germline, CDR1 GEAIGNYY and CDR2 EKD. The germline V and J ends were trimmed by 3 bases and 2 bases, with 13 bases remaining between them. The CDR3 length is 17 residues.

A note on this clone: Other DNA sequences of this sample code for an identical CDR3. The chain uses TRDV2 and TRDJ3, with D possibly TRDD3 on 6 matching bases. Deletions cut 1 base from V and 3 bases from J, with 6 bases between. The germline V gene encodes CDR1 GEAIGNYY and CDR2 EKD. The CDR3 is made up of 15 amino acids. CDR3 nucleotides: TGTGCCTGTGACACGGGATACTGGGACACCCGACAGATGTTTTTC. Protein sequence: CACDTGYWDTRQMFF.

In this sample, this clone is medium-sized. The sample holds other DNA sequences that translate to the same CDR3. This chain connects TRDV2 to TRDJ3; TRDD3 matches at 12 bases. Germline V gives CDR1 GEAIGNYY, CDR2 EKD. This CDR3 spans 19 amino acids. V dropped 2 bases and J dropped 0; count of bases not matched to a gene: 4. DNA of the CDR3: TGTGCCTGTGACATACTGGGGGATACAAGCTCCTGGGACACCCGACAGATGTTTTTC. Translation: CACDILGDTSSWDTRQMFF.

A few counts support this clone. The chain employs TRDV2 and TRDJ1, with 7 bases lining up with TRDD3. The junction had 15 bases not matched to a gene; V was cut back by 3 bases and J by 0 bases. The CDR3 totals 18 residues. Germline values: CDR1 GEAIGNYY, CDR2 EKD. Here the CDR3 reads CACDSPKLGSTYTDKLIF. As DNA, the CDR3 is TGTGCCTGTGACTCACCCAAACTGGGGTCGACGTACACCGATAAACTCATCTTT.

With regard to this clone: Within the sample, other DNA sequences also encode this same CDR3. This sequence joins TRDV2 and TRDJ3, with 10 bases lining up with TRDD3. Germline trimming cut 3 bases from V and 1 base from J; bases unmatched to any gene: 5. The CDR3 is made up of 18 amino acids. Per the germline V gene, CDR1 is GEAIGNYY and CDR2 is EKD. Written as DNA, the CDR3 is TGTGCCTGTGACGTACTGGGGGATTTATCCTGGGACACCCGACAGATGTTTTTC. Its protein product is CACDVLGDLSWDTRQMFF.

This clone was seen more than once but under ten times. This chain joins TRDV1 and TRDJ1; a possible D gene is TRDD3 (5 bases). Germline V gene data show CDR1 as TSWWSYY and CDR2 as QGS. The CDR3 loop spans 16 amino acids. V lost 2 bases and J lost 0, with 13 bases in between. This CDR3 reads CALGEVLTGYTDKLIF. CDR3 bases: TGTGCTCTTGGGGAAGTTCTGACGGGATACACCGATAAACTCATCTTT.

This clone was recorded a few times. J is TRDJ2 and V is TRDV2, with 8 bases that match TRDD3. Germline V gene data show CDR1 as GEAIGNYY and CDR2 as EKD. Trimming removed 0 bases from V and 0 bases from J; junction bases left unmatched: 8. This CDR3 spans 18 amino acids. In DNA, the CDR3 is TGTGCCTGTGACACCTACTGGGGGTCCTCTGCTTTGACAGCACAACTCTTCTTT. Translating gives CACDTYWGSSALTAQLFF.

The table lists this clone with a few counts. The rearrangement joins TRDV2 to TRDJ2, with TRDD3 as a possible D gene (6 bases). CDR1 GEAIGNYY and CDR2 EKD come from the germline V gene. V gave up 1 base and J gave up 0 bases, with 8 bases separating them. The CDR3 is 15 amino acids. Here the CDR3 reads CACDTMGALTAQLFF. For the CDR3, the DNA is TGTGCCTGTGACACGATGGGGGCTTTGACAGCACAACTCTTCTTT.

By share of the sample, this clone is medium-sized (0.01 to 0.1%). The sample carries other DNA sequences with the same CDR3. The chain is built from TRDV2 and TRDJ3; 9 nucleotides agree with TRDD3. J lost 1 base, V lost 2 bases, and 2 bases had no gene match. Germline V gene data show CDR1 as GEAIGNYY and CDR2 as EKD. The CDR3 sequence is 17 residues long. The CDR3 nucleotides are TGTGCCTGTGACAATACTGGGGGATCCTGGGACACCCGACAGATGTTTTTC. Translated, it gives CACDNTGGSWDTRQMFF.

This clone showed up just a few times. The chain links TRAV29/DV5 to TRDJ1, with 10 bases lining up with TRDD3. The V gene's germline CDR1 is NSMFDY and CDR2 ISSIKDK. Trimming at V came to 0 bases and at J to 3 bases, leaving 14 bases not matched to a gene. This CDR3 is built from 18 residues. CDR3 amino acids: CAASAFTGGCGDSDKLIF. The CDR3 region has the DNA TGTGCAGCAAGCGCGTTTACTGGGGGATGCGGGGACTCCGATAAACTCATCTTT.

Sample share makes this clone medium-sized (0.01 to 0.1%). Other DNA variants within this sample encode the same CDR3. The rearrangement joins TRDV2 to TRDJ1; 11 bases align to TRDD3. The CDR3 extends over 12 amino acids. The junction had 0 bases not matched to a gene; V was cut back by 6 bases and J by 4 bases. Germline CDR1 is GEAIGNYY and CDR2 is EKD. The CDR3 bases are TGTGCCTGTACTGGGGGATACGATAAACTCATCTTT. Residues: CACTGGYDKLIF.

As regards this clone: A much larger clone differs from this one at a single base, so this may be a read error. CDR3 coding DNA: TGTGCCTGTGACACCTGGGGGACCTTCAGCTCCCGGGACACCCGACAGATGTTTTTC. Amino acids: CACDTWGTFSSRDTRQMFF. The rearrangement uses TRDV2 and TRDJ3, with 7 bases lining up with TRDD3. CDR1 and CDR2 from the germline V gene are GEAIGNYY and EKD. CDR3 size: 19 residues.

CDR3 in amino acids: CAQRPSYLARPYTDKLIF. As DNA, the CDR3 is TGTGCTCAGAGGCCATCATACCTAGCTCGGCCGTACACCGATAAACTCATCTTT. The chain carries TRDV1 and TRDJ1; D gene ambiguous. Germline-derived CDR1 and CDR2 are TSWWSYY and QGS. The CDR3 covers 18 residues. Trimming took 10 bases from V and 0 from J, leaving 27 bases between them.

This clone was observed a handful of times. One base away lies a much larger clone, so this may be a sequencing read error. The chain employs TRDV2 and TRDJ3; 8 positions match TRDD3. V was clipped by 2 bases and J by 0 bases; unmatched bases: 8. The length of the CDR3 is 19 residues. The V gene's germline CDR1 is GEAIGNYY and CDR2 EKD. The CDR3 is CACDIVLGVSSWDTRQMFF. As DNA, the CDR3 is TGTGCCTGTGACATCGTACTGGGGGTTAGCTCCTGGGACACCCGACAGATGTTTTTC.

This clone was found a few times. This sample includes further DNA sequences coding for the same CDR3. V is TRDV2 and J is TRDJ3; the match to TRDD3 covers 13 bases. With V trimmed by 3 bases and J by 0 bases, 7 bases remained unmatched. The CDR3 contains 20 residues. Germline V CDR1 and CDR2: GEAIGNYY, EKD. Here the CDR3 reads CACDPLYWGIRSWDTRQMFF. The DNA of the CDR3 is TGTGCCTGTGACCCCTTGTACTGGGGGATACGCTCCTGGGACACCCGACAGATGTTTTTC.

In its sample, this clone is medium-sized. The chain joins TRDV2 to TRDJ3, with D perhaps matching TRDD3 (6 bases). Germline lookup yields CDR1 GEAIGNYY and CDR2 EKD. The CDR3 spans 18 residues. Trimming stripped 0 bases from V and 0 bases from J, with 11 bases between. The chain's CDR3 is CACDTAGVRSWDTRQMFF. Written as DNA, the CDR3 is TGTGCCTGTGACACCGCTGGGGTTCGCTCCTGGGACACCCGACAGATGTTTTTC.

Points on this clone: A much bigger clone sits one base away, suggesting this may be a read error. The chain carries TRDV2 and TRDJ3; TRDD3 matches 9 bases. The J gene, not given by TCRdb, was assigned here from a germline match of the nucleotide sequence. The V gene's germline CDR1 is GEAIGNYY and CDR2 EKD. This CDR3 contains 19 residues. Unmatched junction bases numbered 9, after V lost 3 bases and J lost 1 base. The CDR3, as DNA: TGTGCCTGTGACGGCCTAATGGGGGATATTTCCTGGGACACCCGACAGATGTTTTTC. Amino acids: CACDGLMGDISWDTRQMFF.

This clone was counted only a few times. The V call is TRDV2, the J call TRDJ3; D remains ambiguous. The CDR3 sequence is 15 residues long. The germline CDR1 and CDR2 sequences are GEAIGNYY and EKD. Trimming removed 1 base from V and 2 bases from J, with 5 bases in between. In DNA form, the CDR3 reads TGTGCCTGTGACACGCTGGCCTGGGACACCCGACAGATGTTTTTC. It codes for CACDTLAWDTRQMFF.

On this clone itself: A junction boundary mismatches the germline segment, possibly from a read error. Additional DNA sequences in this sample encode the identical CDR3. V and J are TRDV2 and TRDJ3; 8 nucleotides align to TRDD3. This CDR3 region has 19 residues. Germline assignment: CDR1 GEAIGNYY and CDR2 EKD. CDR3 DNA: TGTGCCTGCGACACCGTACTGGGGGCAAGCTCCTGGGACACCCGACAGATGTTTTTC. This sequence encodes CACDTVLGASSWDTRQMFF.

By share, this clone counts as large. In the same sample, other DNA sequences code for this CDR3. The chain is built from TRDV2 and TRDJ1, with 8 bases matching TRDD3. The CDR3 loop spans 13 amino acids. Germline CDR1 GEAIGNYY, CDR2 EKD. Losses at the gene ends were 4 bases for V and 2 bases for J; bases not matched to a gene: 2. The CDR3 bases are TGTGCCTGTGAGTACTGGGGGACCGATAAACTCATCTTT. Translating it yields CACEYWGTDKLIF.

This clone was seen a few times. The sample contains more than one DNA sequence encoding this CDR3. The V and J genes are TRDV2 and TRDJ2; 7 bases agree with TRDD3. Unmatched junction bases numbered 13, after V lost 7 bases and J lost 0 bases. Germline lookup yields CDR1 GEAIGNYY and CDR2 EKD. CDR3 length: 17 amino acids. CDR3 in amino acids: CACDPLLGKALTAQLFF. CDR3 nucleotide sequence: TGTGCCTGCGACCCTCTACTGGGGAAAGCTTTGACAGCACAACTCTTCTTT.

This clone was seen a few times. The rearrangement links TRDV2 to TRDJ3; 7 bases match TRDD3. CDR3 size: 20 residues. Germline lookup yields CDR1 GEAIGNYY and CDR2 EKD. J lost 0 bases, V lost 0 bases, and 10 bases had no gene match. The CDR3 protein is CACDTVIGGSSSWDTRQMFF. The CDR3, as DNA: TGTGCCTGTGACACCGTTATTGGGGGAAGTAGCTCCTGGGACACCCGACAGATGTTTTTC.

This clone showed up just a few times. The chain employs TRDV2 and TRDJ3, with 7 bases identical to TRDD3. J was trimmed by 0 bases and V by 0 bases; bases with no gene match: 1. The CDR3 loop spans 17 amino acids. The germline CDR1 and CDR2 sequences are GEAIGNYY and EKD. CDR3 sequence: CACDTVGDSWDTRQMFF. In DNA form, the CDR3 reads TGTGCCTGTGACACCGTGGGGGACTCCTGGGACACCCGACAGATGTTTTTC.

This clone rates as medium-sized (0.01 to 0.1%). Distinct nucleotide sequences in the sample also encode this CDR3. The J gene is TRDJ3, the V gene TRDV2; 11 nucleotides match TRDD3. With 1 base clipped from V and 0 bases from J, the junction kept 1 base outside the gene matches. CDR1 is GEAIGNYY and CDR2 is EKD in the germline V gene. The CDR3 has 18 amino acids. The CDR3 is CACDTGGYDSWDTRQMFF. CDR3 DNA: TGTGCCTGTGACACTGGGGGATACGACTCCTGGGACACCCGACAGATGTTTTTC.